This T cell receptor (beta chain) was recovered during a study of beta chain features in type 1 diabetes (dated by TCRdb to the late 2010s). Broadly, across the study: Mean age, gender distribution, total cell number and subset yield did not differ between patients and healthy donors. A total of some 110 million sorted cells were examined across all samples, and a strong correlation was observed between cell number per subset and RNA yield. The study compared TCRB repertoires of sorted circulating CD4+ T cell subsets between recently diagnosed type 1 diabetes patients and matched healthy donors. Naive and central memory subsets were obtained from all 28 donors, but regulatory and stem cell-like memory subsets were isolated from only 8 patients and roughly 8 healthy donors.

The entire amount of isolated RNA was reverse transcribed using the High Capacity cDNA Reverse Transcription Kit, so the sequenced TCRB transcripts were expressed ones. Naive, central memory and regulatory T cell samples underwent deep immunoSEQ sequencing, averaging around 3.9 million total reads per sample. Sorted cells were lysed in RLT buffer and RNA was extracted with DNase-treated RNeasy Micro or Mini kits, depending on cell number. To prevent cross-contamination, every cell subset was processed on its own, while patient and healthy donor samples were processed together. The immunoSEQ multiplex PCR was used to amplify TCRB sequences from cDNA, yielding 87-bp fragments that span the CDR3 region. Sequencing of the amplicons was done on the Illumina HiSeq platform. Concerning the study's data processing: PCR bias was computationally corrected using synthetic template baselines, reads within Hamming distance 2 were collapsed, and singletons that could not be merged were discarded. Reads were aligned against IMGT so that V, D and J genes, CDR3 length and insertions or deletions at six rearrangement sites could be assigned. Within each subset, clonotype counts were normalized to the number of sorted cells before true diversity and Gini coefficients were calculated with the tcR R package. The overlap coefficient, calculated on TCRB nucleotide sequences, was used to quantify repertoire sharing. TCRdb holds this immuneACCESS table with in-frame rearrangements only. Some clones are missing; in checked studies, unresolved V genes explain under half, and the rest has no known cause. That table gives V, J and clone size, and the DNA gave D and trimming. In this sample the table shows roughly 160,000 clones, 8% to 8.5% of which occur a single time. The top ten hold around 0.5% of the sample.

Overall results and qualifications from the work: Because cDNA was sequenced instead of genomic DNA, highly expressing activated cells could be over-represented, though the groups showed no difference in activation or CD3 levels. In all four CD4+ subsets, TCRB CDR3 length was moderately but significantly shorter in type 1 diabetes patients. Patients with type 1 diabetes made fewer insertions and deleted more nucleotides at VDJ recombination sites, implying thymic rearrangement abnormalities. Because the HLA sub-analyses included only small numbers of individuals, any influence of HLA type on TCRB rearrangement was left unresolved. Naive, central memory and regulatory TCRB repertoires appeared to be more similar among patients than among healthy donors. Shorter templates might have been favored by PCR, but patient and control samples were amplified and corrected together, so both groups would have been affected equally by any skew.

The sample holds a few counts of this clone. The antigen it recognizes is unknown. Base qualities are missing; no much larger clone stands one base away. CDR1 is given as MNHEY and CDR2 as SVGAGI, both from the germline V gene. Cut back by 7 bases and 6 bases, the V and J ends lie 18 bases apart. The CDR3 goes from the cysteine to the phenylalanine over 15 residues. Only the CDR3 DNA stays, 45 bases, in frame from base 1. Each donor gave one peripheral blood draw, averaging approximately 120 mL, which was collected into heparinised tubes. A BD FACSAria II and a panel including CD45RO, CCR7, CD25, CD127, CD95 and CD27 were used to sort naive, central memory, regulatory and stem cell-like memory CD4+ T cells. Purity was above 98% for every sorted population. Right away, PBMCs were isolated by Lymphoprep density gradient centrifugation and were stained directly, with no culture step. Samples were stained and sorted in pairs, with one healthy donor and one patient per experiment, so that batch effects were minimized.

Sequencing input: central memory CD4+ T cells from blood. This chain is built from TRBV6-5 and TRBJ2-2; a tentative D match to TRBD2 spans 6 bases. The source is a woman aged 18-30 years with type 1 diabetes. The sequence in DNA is TGTGCCAGCACTCTCGCGGGACGGACCTCCGGGGAGCTGTTTTTT. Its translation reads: CASTLAGRTSGELFF.